The source of this TCR beta chain is a study of cytomegalovirus exposure and HLA in healthy donors. Whole-study results and caveats: One later analysis reportedly identified an Asian-associated ancestry cluster that showed fewer N-insertions than the roughly 700-donor mean. With further analysis later on, most CMV-associated TCR beta chains appeared HLA-restricted.

Remarks on this clone: Its specificity is unknown.

The germline V gene has CDR1 MGHDK and CDR2 SYGVNS. V lost 3 bases and J lost 6, with 12 bases in between. The CDR3 has 15 residues. 60 Vbeta and 13 Jbeta primers were used in PCR. Assay: immunoSEQ multiplex PCR; the TCRdb copy retains only in-frame clones and omits some. Seen here are under 150,000 clones, 70% to 80% observed once, and the top ten hold approximately 5.1%. The V gene is TRBV25-1, the J gene TRBJ1-6; a possible D gene is TRBD1 (6 bases). The sequenced sample was PBMCs. The source is a male donor in good health and CMV-seronegative. The CDR3 coding sequence is TGTGCCAGCAGTGAGACAGGTAGGGGTAATTCACCCCTCCACTTT. It is translated as CASSETGRGNSPLHF.